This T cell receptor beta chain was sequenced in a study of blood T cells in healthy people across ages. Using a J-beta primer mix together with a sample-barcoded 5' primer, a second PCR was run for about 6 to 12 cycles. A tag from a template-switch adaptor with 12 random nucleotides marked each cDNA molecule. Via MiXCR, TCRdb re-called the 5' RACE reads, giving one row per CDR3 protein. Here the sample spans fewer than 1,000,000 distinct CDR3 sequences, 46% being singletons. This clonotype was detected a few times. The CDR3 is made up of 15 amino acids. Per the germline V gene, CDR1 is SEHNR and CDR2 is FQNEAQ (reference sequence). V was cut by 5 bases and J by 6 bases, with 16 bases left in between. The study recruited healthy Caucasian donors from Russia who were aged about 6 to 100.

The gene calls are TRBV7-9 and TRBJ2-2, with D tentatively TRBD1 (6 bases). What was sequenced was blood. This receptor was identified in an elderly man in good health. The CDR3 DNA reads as TGTGCCAGCAGCAGGGTCCAGGGGCCAGCCGGGGAGCTGTTTTTT. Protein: CASSRVQGPAGELFF.